This section outlines one T cell receptor beta chain sequence together with its context. The antigen is undetermined. Germline CDR1 reads MNHNY; CDR2 reads SVGAGI (reference sequence). This CDR3 is built from 14 residues. J lost 7 bases, V lost 6 bases, and 5 bases had no gene match. In the PCR, 60 Vbeta and 13 Jbeta primers were used. TCRdb's copy holds only in-frame clones and misses some; the assay was immunoSEQ multiplex PCR. The sample lists just over 150,000 clones; around 72% were seen once. The data were taken from a study of cytomegalovirus exposure and HLA in healthy donors. Study at large: Earlier, 117 million unique TCR beta sequences were recovered from some 200 million T cells by an analysis. Genetic ancestry analysis placed approximately 79% of the 300 to 500 donors that were genotyped in the Caucasian-associated cluster.

Study findings and constraints: A later analysis linked a missense DCLRE1C variant to TCR beta V- and J-gene trimming.

Although they were nominally healthy when sampled, donors likely had unrecorded immune exposures. This receptor was taken from a man aged 35-49 years in good health and CMV-seropositive. The rearrangement links TRBV6-6 to TRBJ1-6; 8 bases are a match to TRBD1. The source material was PBMCs. This chain's CDR3 is CASSSGQGNSPLHF. CDR3 coding DNA: TGTGCCAGCAGCTCCGGACAGGGCAATTCACCCCTCCACTTT.